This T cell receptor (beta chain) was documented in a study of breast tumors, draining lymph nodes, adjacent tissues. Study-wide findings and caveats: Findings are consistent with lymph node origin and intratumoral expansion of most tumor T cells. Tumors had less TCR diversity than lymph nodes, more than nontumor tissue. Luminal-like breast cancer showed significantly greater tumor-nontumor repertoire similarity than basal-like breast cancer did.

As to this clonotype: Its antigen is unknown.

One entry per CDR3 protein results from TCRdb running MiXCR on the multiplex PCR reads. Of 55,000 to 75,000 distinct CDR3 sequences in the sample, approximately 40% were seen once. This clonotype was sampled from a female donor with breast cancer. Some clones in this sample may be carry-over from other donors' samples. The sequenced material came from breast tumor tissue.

CDR3 region: CASSESTGEGATLHF. For the CDR3, the DNA is TGTGCCAGCAGCGAGTCCACGGGGGAAGGCGCAACCCTCCACTTT. The chain is built from TRBV9 and TRBJ1-6, with D possibly TRBD1 on 5 matching bases. V lost 3 bases, J lost 14 bases, and 21 bases lay in between. CDR3 length: 15 residues. Germline CDR1 is SGDLS and CDR2 is YYNGEE.